This T cell receptor beta chain stems from a study of CD8 T cells in Susac syndrome (dated by TCRdb to about 2019). Context from the whole study: Whether CD8+ T cell activation and differentiation in Susac syndrome was antigen driven was tested using repertoire sequencing. CD8+ T cell repertoire clonality was compared between about a dozen healthy donors, approximately 14 Susac syndrome patients and roughly 15 multiple sclerosis patients. General findings and caveats noted by the study authors: The TCR sequencing and HLA analysis was acknowledged to have included a relatively small number of individuals.

Peripheral blood CD8+ and CD4+ T cells from healthy donors, Susac syndrome patients and multiple sclerosis patients were profiled by high-throughput TCR beta sequencing. Multiple sclerosis controls were treatment-naive patients with stable or active relapsing-remitting disease fulfilling revised McDonald criteria. Bulk CD8+ and CD4+ T cells were purified by magnetic negative isolation, while CD8+ TEMRA cells were enriched using FACS. Blood was collected in EDTA tubes and processed within 24 hours, with PBMCs isolated through density gradient centrifugation. PBMCs destined for TCR sequencing were cryopreserved in liquid nitrogen and later thawed in a 37 °C water bath. The sorted or isolated CD4+, CD8+ and CD8+ TEMRA cells reached a purity of at least 90%. Spanning cysteine to phenylalanine, the CDR3 consists of 16 amino acids. CDR3 DNA only is kept here, 48 bases in frame from base 1. The germline V gene encodes CDR1 MNHEY and CDR2 SVGEGT. Here V drops 2 bases and J drops 4 bases, and the junction holds 7 bases not matched to any gene.

A note on this clonotype: Its recognized antigen is unknown. No base qualities exist here, and no much larger clone lies one base off it.

RNA was extracted using the RNeasy kit, and roughly 0.5 to 1 microgram was reverse transcribed with random hexamers. The immunoSEQ multiplex PCR assay, which covers 54 Vbeta and 13 Jbeta segments, was used to amplify TCR beta CDR3 regions. Bias from PCR amplification was corrected by using a synthetic template baseline for primer optimization and for computational correction. As for the authors' bioinformatics: Only productive sequences were kept, with reads annotated to V, D and J genes according to IMGT and analyzed in immunoSEQ Analyzer. Clonality was computed as one minus Shannon entropy normalized by log2 of the number of productive unique sequences. For each patient and control, public and private clones were evaluated among the 100 most prevalent clones. Clones were defined as Susac-specific if absent from the healthy and MS cohorts, from around 1,000 published viral clones and from other ImmuneACCESS disease sequences. TCRdb reran the public reads through fastp at Q25 and MiXCR, keeping productive beta chains. Entries that share a CDR3 protein sequence are merged under the most common genes and DNA. The authors' filters were not applied to this entry. A total of about 150,000 distinct CDR3 sequences appear in this sample, roughly 94% of them only once. Around 0.21% of the sample is held by the ten biggest clonotypes.

The chain joins TRBV6-2 or TRBV6-3 to TRBJ1-5, with TRBD1 identical over 8 junction bases. The TCR sequence derives from a human donor with multiple sclerosis. The sequenced material came from CD8+ T cells from PBMCs. The CDR3 is CASSYLTGDVNQPQHF. The DNA reads TGTGCCAGCAGTTACCTGACAGGGGATGTAAATCAGCCCCAGCATTTT.